A single sample gave rise to the 12 T cell receptor beta chains below, sequenced in a study of blood T cell repertoires in COVID-19. Some clones are missing from TCRdb's copy, which holds only in-frame ones; the method was immunoSEQ multiplex PCR. The repertoire holds nearly 400,000 clones, roughly 86% seen once, with 1.7% in the top ten. Material: PBMCs or T cells enriched from blood (not recorded which). These receptors were obtained from a woman aged 25 to 39 who had recovered from COVID-19.

The CDR3 DNA sequence: TGCGCCAGCAGCTTGGAAGGTAGGGGGAGAAACACTGAAGCTTTCTTT. Translation gives CASSLEGRGRNTEAFF. V is TRBV5-1 and J is TRBJ1-1, with a tentative D call TRBD1 (6 bases). Germline V gives CDR1 SGHRS, CDR2 YFSETQ. This CDR3 has 16 amino acids. The V end was cut by 0 bases, the J end by 2 bases, with 14 bases between.

The table lists this clone with a few counts. This sequence joins TRBV18 and TRBJ1-6; 9 bases line up with TRBD1. Germline trimming cut 3 bases from V and 5 bases from J; bases unmatched to any gene: 2. Germline V gene sequence: CDR1 KGHSH, CDR2 LQKENI. This CDR3 is 15 amino acids long. The CDR3 DNA is TGTGCCAGCTCACCCGACAGGGGGAATAATTCACCCCTCCACTTT. As protein: CASSPDRGNNSPLHF.

The V call is TRBV19, the J call TRBJ1-1; no clear D. Germline V CDR1 and CDR2: LNHDA, SQIVND (reference sequence). The CDR3 has 15 amino acids. V lost 7 bases, J lost 1 base, and 16 bases lay in between. In nucleotides, the CDR3 is TGTGCCAGTACCCTTCGGGAGCAGAAGAACACTGAAGCTTTCTTT. This translates into CASTLREQKNTEAFF. Full variable domain (outside the CDR3, taken from reference TRBV19 and TRBJ1-1): DGGITQSPKYLFRKEGQNVTLSCEQNLNHDAMYWYRQDPGQGLRLIYYSQIVNDFQKGDIAEGYSVSREKKESFPLTVTSAQKNPTAFYLCASTLREQKNTEAFFGQGTRLTVV.

The chain combines TRBV9 with TRBJ1-3; no definite D call. Trimming removed 0 bases at V and 0 bases at J, with 10 bases between. This CDR3 has 16 amino acids. Germline CDR1 and CDR2: SGDLS and YYNGEE. In nucleotides, the CDR3 is TGTGCCAGCAGCGTAGCTCCGTTGGCCTCTGGAAACACCATATATTTT. This codes for CASSVAPLASGNTIYF.

This clone was observed a few times. This chain links TRBV15 with TRBJ1-3, with D uncertain. CDR1 LNHNV and CDR2 YYDKDF come from the germline V gene (reference sequence). The V end lost 8 bases, the J end lost 0 bases, and 5 bases lay between the germline ends. The CDR3 extends over 12 amino acids. As DNA, the CDR3 is TGTGCCACCTCGTCCTCTGGAAACACCATATATTTT. Encoded protein: CATSSSGNTIYF.

This chain uses TRBV27 with TRBJ2-2, with D possibly matching TRBD2 (6 bases). The germline gives CDR1 MNHEY, CDR2 SMNVEV (reference sequence). The germline V and J ends were trimmed by 5 bases and 7 bases, with 17 bases remaining between them. The CDR3 has 15 residues. In DNA form, the CDR3 reads TGTGCCAGCAGTGCTCTCGCGGGAAGTCACGGGGAGCTGTTTTTT. Its protein product is CASSALAGSHGELFF.

CDR3: CASSLGISSNEKLFF. The CDR3 nucleotides read TGTGCCAGCAGCTTAGGGATTTCTAGTAATGAAAAACTGTTTTTT. The V gene is TRBV7-9, the J gene TRBJ1-4; D remains ambiguous. Trimming cost V 1 base and J 4 bases, with 10 bases left between them. The CDR3 totals 15 residues. Per germline, CDR1 SEHNR and CDR2 FQNEAQ (reference sequence). Drawing the rest from reference TRBV7-9 and TRBJ1-4, the complete variable domain is DTGVSQNPRHKITKRGQNVTFRCDPISEHNRLYWYRQTLGQGPEFLTYFQNEAQLEKSRLLSDRFSAERPKGSFSTLEIQRTEQGDSAMYLCASSLGISSNEKLFFGSGTQLSVL.

The CDR3 region is CAWSVGASGIPGELFF. CDR3 sequence (DNA): TGTGCCTGGAGTGTAGGGGCTAGCGGGATCCCCGGGGAGCTGTTTTTT. The J gene is TRBJ2-2, the V gene TRBV30; 9 bases match TRBD2. The CDR3 sequence is 16 residues long. Germline CDR1 GTSNPN, CDR2 SVGIG (reference sequence). V shed 0 bases, J shed 6 bases, and the junction held 8 bases outside the gene matches.

The rearrangement links TRBV7-9 to TRBJ1-5; a weak D match, TRBD1 (5 bases). CDR3 size: 14 residues. Germline V gene lookup returns CDR1 SEHNR and CDR2 FQNEAQ (reference sequence). V shed 5 bases and J shed 3 bases, with 11 bases lying between them. CDR3 sequence (DNA): TGTGCCAGCAGCCTTGACAGCCACAATCAGCCCCAGCATTTT. Translation gives CASSLDSHNQPQHF.

V and J are TRBV7-2 and TRBJ2-3; 8 bases are shared with TRBD1. CDR1 and CDR2 (germline): SGHTA, FQGNSA. V lost 5 bases and J lost 3; bases outside the gene matches: 1. This CDR3 is built from 13 residues. In DNA form, the CDR3 reads TGTGCCAGCAGCAGACAGGGGACAGATACGCAGTATTTT. Its translation is CASSRQGTDTQYF.

The V gene is TRBV7-8, the J gene TRBJ1-2, with D maybe TRBD1 (6 bases). The CDR3 has 18 residues. Per the germline V gene, CDR1 is SGHVS and CDR2 is FQNEAQ. V lost 1 base and J 7 bases, leaving 25 bases between the germline ends. CDR3 in amino acids: CASSLVALGTSLYGGYTF. CDR3 DNA sequence: TGTGCCAGCAGCTTAGTGGCGTTGGGGACATCCCTATATGGTGGCTACACCTTC. The complete variable domain, with remaining parts taken from reference TRBV7-8 and TRBJ1-2, reads GAGVSQSPRYKVAKRGQDVALRCDPISGHVSLFWYQQALGQGPEFLTYFQNEAQLDKSGLPSDRFFAERPEGSVSTLKIQRTQQEDSAVYLCASSLVALGTSLYGGYTFGSGTRLTVV.

Concerning this clone itself: Lacking the conserved final phenylalanine or tryptophan, this CDR3 likely reflects a read error. No DNA is shown, since the ends of the CDR3 on it are uncertain; the CDR3 is the one TCRdb lists. CDR3 loop: CASSEGDSVVI. The chain joins TRBV2 to TRBJ2-7; the table's D call, TRBD2, has no DNA check behind it. Per germline, CDR1 SNHLY and CDR2 FYNNEI. With termini counted, the CDR3 has 11 amino acids.